What follows are 30 T cell receptor beta chains derived from one specimen sequenced in a study of identical twins. TCRdb reanalysed the 5' RACE reads using MiXCR and keeps one entry per CDR3 protein. The sample has fewer than 800,000 distinct CDR3 sequences, 7% to 7.5% seen once; the top ten hold 1.6%. These records were also assigned to another study, of yellow fever vaccine responses in identical twins.

The specimen sequenced was PBMCs. The receptors were gathered from a woman aged 18-29 years in good health.

This clonotype was found many times. This chain uses TRBV10-3 with TRBJ2-3; D perhaps matches TRBD2 (5 bases). Trimming stripped 3 bases from V and 3 bases from J, with 10 bases between. This CDR3 contains 14 residues. Germline loops: CDR1 ENHRY, CDR2 SYGVKD. The CDR3 region is CAISDLAKTDTQYF. The CDR3 nucleotides are TGTGCCATCAGTGATCTAGCTAAGACAGATACGCAGTATTTT.

There are a few counts of this clonotype. The gene calls are TRBV5-1 and TRBJ2-5; TRBD2 matches at 8 bases. The CDR3 extends over 15 amino acids. V dropped 4 bases and J dropped 1; count of bases not matched to a gene: 6. Germline-derived CDR1 and CDR2 are SGHRS and YFSETQ. For the CDR3, the DNA is TGCGCCAGCAGCGCCCGGGGGGGGACCCAAGAGACCCAGTACTTC. It translates to CASSARGGTQETQYF.

The V gene is TRBV7-9, the J gene TRBJ2-5; 7 nucleotides line up with TRBD2. The V gene's germline CDR1 is SEHNR and CDR2 FQNEAQ (reference sequence). The J segment lost 3 bases and the V segment lost 2 bases, leaving 12 bases of the junction unmatched. The CDR3 consists of 17 residues. In nucleotides, the CDR3 is TGTGCCAGCAGCTTAACAACCCTTTCCCTAGCGGAAGAGACCCAGTACTTC. Translated, it gives CASSLTTLSLAEETQYF. Filled out from reference TRBV7-9 and TRBJ2-5, the complete variable domain reads DTGVSQNPRHKITKRGQNVTFRCDPISEHNRLYWYRQTLGQGPEFLTYFQNEAQLEKSRLLSDRFSAERPKGSFSTLEIQRTEQGDSAMYLCASSLTTLSLAEETQYFGPGTRLLVL.

This clonotype was found many times. The V gene is TRBV7-2, the J gene TRBJ2-1, with D tentatively TRBD1 or TRBD2 (5 bases each). The CDR3 sequence is 15 residues long. V dropped 3 bases and J dropped 5 bases, with 14 bases sitting between them. In germline, CDR1 is SGHTA, CDR2 FQGNSA. CDR3 sequence reads: CASSFIPGSHNEQFF. The DNA of the CDR3 is TGTGCCAGCAGCTTTATCCCAGGGAGCCACAATGAGCAGTTCTTC.

This clonotype was counted at least ten times. The chain couples TRBV12-3 or TRBV12-4 to TRBJ1-2; 8 bases are shared with TRBD1. After removal of 3 bases from V and 6 bases from J, the junction contained 6 bases not matched to a gene. The CDR3 spans 14 residues. The CDR3 loop reads CASSFGTGPHGYTF. The CDR3 coding sequence is TGTGCCAGCAGTTTTGGGACAGGACCCCATGGCTACACCTTC.

This clonotype turned up a few times. The J gene is TRBJ2-2, the V gene TRBV29-1, with unresolved D. CDR3 length: 12 amino acids. V was trimmed by 8 bases and J by 4 bases, leaving 11 bases between them. Germline V lookup: CDR1 SQVTM, CDR2 ANQGSEA. The CDR3 spells CSSALSTGELFF. In DNA, the CDR3 is TGCAGCTCCGCGCTGAGCACCGGGGAGCTGTTTTTT.

This clonotype has at least ten counts. CDR3 sequence: CATSSRRGSDSPLHF. The DNA of the CDR3 is TGTGCCACCAGCTCCCGTCGAGGGTCAGATTCACCCCTCCACTTT. V is TRBV15 and J is TRBJ1-6, with unresolved D. Germline CDR1 is LNHNV and CDR2 is YYDKDF (reference sequence). V lost 5 bases, J lost 8 bases, and 16 bases lay in between. The CDR3 loop spans 15 amino acids.

J is TRBJ2-2 and V is TRBV4-2, with 8 bases identical to TRBD1. V trimming: 1 base; J trimming: 0 bases; junction bases outside the gene matches: 4. The CDR3 is made up of 17 amino acids. Germline CDR1 is LGHNA and CDR2 is YNFKEQ. CDR3 sequence reads: CASSQGTGTTNTGELFF. The DNA of the CDR3 is TGTGCCAGCAGCCAAGGGACAGGGACGACGAACACCGGGGAGCTGTTTTTT.

This clonotype was recorded many times. The genes are TRBV15 and TRBJ2-2; D gene ambiguous. The germline V gene has CDR1 LNHNV and CDR2 YYDKDF (reference sequence). This CDR3 spans 13 amino acids. Trimming stripped 0 bases from V and 5 bases from J, with 4 bases between. Written as DNA, the CDR3 is TGTGCCACCAGCAGAGATTCTACCGGGGAGCTGTTTTTT. This encodes CATSRDSTGELFF.

This clonotype was seen repeatedly, ten times or more. The rearrangement uses TRBV6-5 and TRBJ1-4; D unclear. Germline V gene lookup returns CDR1 MNHEY and CDR2 SVGAGI. This CDR3 is 13 amino acids long. Trimming stripped 2 bases from V and 8 bases from J, with 9 bases between. The CDR3 region is CASSYLMGEKLFF. DNA for the CDR3: TGTGCCAGCAGTTACCTTATGGGGGAAAAACTGTTTTTT.

This clonotype was seen a handful of times. The V call is TRBV5-1, the J call TRBJ1-2, with D perhaps TRBD1 (5 bases). This CDR3 comprises 13 residues. Germline CDR1 SGHRS, CDR2 YFSETQ. The germline V and J ends were trimmed by 4 bases and 7 bases, with 14 bases remaining between them. The CDR3 protein is CASSPGLEVGYTF. In DNA, the CDR3 is TGCGCCAGCAGCCCAGGGTTGGAGGTTGGCTACACCTTC. Drawing the rest from reference TRBV5-1 and TRBJ1-2, the complete variable domain is KAGVTQTPRYLIKTRGQQVTLSCSPISGHRSVSWYQQTPGQGLQFLFEYFSETQRNKGNFPGRFSGRQFSNSRSEMNVSTLELGDSALYLCASSPGLEVGYTFGSGTRLTVV.

This clonotype came up many times. This rearrangement joins TRBV15 to TRBJ1-6, with D possibly TRBD1 on 5 matching bases. Trimming took off 5 bases at V and 10 bases at J, with 15 bases between the two ends. CDR1 and CDR2 (germline): LNHNV, YYDKDF (reference sequence). CDR3 length equals 14 residues. DNA of the CDR3: TGTGCCACCAGCTTGGAGAGGGGTGGGTCACCCCTCCACTTT. This encodes CATSLERGGSPLHF.

The chain carries TRBV5-1 and TRBJ1-1; 11 bases are a match to TRBD1. The CDR3 is 16 residues long. Germline V CDR1 and CDR2: SGHRS, YFSETQ. Trimming cost V 1 base and J 2 bases; bases outside gene matches: 4. In DNA form, the CDR3 reads TGCGCCAGCAGCTTGCGGACAGGGGGCCAAAACACTGAAGCTTTCTTT. It codes for CASSLRTGGQNTEAFF.

Only a few counts were recorded for this clonotype. V is TRBV7-3 and J is TRBJ2-7, with 10 bases that match TRBD2. The CDR3 runs to 19 residues. The ends lost 1 base at V and 2 bases at J; junction bases unmatched: 14. Per the germline V gene, CDR1 is SGHTA and CDR2 is FQGTGA. The CDR3 DNA reads as TGTGCCAGCAGCTTAAATGGGAGGACTAGCGGAACCTACCCCTACGAGCAGTACTTC. As protein: CASSLNGRTSGTYPYEQYF. The variable domain in full, with the rest retrieved from reference TRBV7-3 and TRBJ2-7, is GAGVSQTPSNKVTEKGKYVELRCDPISGHTALYWYRQSLGQGPEFLIYFQGTGAADDSGLPNDRFFAVRPEGSVSTLKIQRTERGDSAVYLCASSLNGRTSGTYPYEQYFGPGTRLTVT.

The table lists this clonotype with many counts. The chain carries TRBV12-3 or TRBV12-4 and TRBJ2-6, with D hard to call. There are 13 residues in the CDR3. Trimming pared 6 bases from V and 0 bases from J, leaving 3 bases between. CDR3 residues: CASRSSGANVLTF. Written as DNA, the CDR3 is TGTGCCAGCAGAAGCTCTGGGGCCAACGTCCTGACTTTC.

This clonotype has more than one count but fewer than ten. The chain carries TRBV20-1 and TRBJ2-7; the D gene is possibly TRBD2 (5 bases). Per germline, CDR1 DFQATT and CDR2 SNEGSKA (reference sequence). Between the trimmed V and J ends, which lost 1 base and 2 bases, there was a span of 12 bases. The length of the CDR3 is 14 residues. CDR3 nucleotides: TGCAGTGCTAGAGCCGGCGGGCCAACCTACGAGCAGTACTTC. It translates to CSARAGGPTYEQYF.

There are many counts of this clonotype. V usage is TRBV14 and J usage is TRBJ2-1; TRBD2 matches at 9 bases. The CDR3 is 15 residues long. The V gene's germline CDR1 is SGHDN and CDR2 FVKESK. After removal of 3 bases from V and 6 bases from J, the junction contained 6 bases not matched to a gene. CDR3 nucleotides: TGTGCCAGCAGCCAGAGCGGGGGGCTTCCCAATGAGCAGTTCTTC. Its translation is CASSQSGGLPNEQFF.

The table lists this clonotype with a few counts. The chain recombines TRBV20-1 with TRBJ2-5; a weak D match, TRBD2 (6 bases). Germline V lookup: CDR1 DFQATT, CDR2 SNEGSKA (reference sequence). The CDR3 sequence is 12 residues long. V was shortened by 6 bases and J by 5 bases, with 13 bases between the two germline ends. The CDR3 DNA follows: TGCAGTGCCCCGACTAGGGATGAGACCCAGTACTTC. Translating it yields CSAPTRDETQYF.

This clonotype was picked up many times. The rearrangement links TRBV28 to TRBJ2-4, with a tentative D call TRBD1 (5 bases). Looked up from germline, CDR1 is MDHEN and CDR2 is SYDVKM. Trimming pared 2 bases from V and 4 bases from J, leaving 9 bases between. The CDR3 has 14 amino acids. CDR3 in DNA: TGTGCCAGCAGTTTAGAACAGGAGAAAAACATTCAGTACTTC. Residues: CASSLEQEKNIQYF.

This clonotype was seen many times. V and J are TRBV6-1 and TRBJ2-3, with a tentative D call TRBD2 (6 bases). CDR3 size: 16 residues. Trimming took 7 bases from V and 2 from J, leaving 19 bases between them. Germline loops: CDR1 MNHNS, CDR2 SASEGT. Here the CDR3 reads CASTVGRGSNTDTQYF. Written as DNA, the CDR3 is TGTGCCAGCACTGTTGGGCGGGGTAGTAACACAGATACGCAGTATTTT.

This clonotype was observed many times. The chain carries TRBV20-1 and TRBJ2-2, with TRBD2 matching over 11 bases. The V gene end was trimmed by 5 bases and the J gene end by 3 bases; junction bases not matched to a gene: 8. This CDR3 contains 16 residues. From germline, CDR1 is DFQATT and CDR2 SNEGSKA (reference sequence). The CDR3 DNA is TGCAGTGCTCCCGATTTAGCGGGAGGGGACACCGGGGAGCTGTTTTTT. Protein: CSAPDLAGGDTGELFF.

This chain's CDR3 is CSAPDPSGKSYEQYV. The CDR3 DNA is TGCAGTGCACCTGACCCTAGCGGGAAATCCTACGAGCAGTACGTC. This chain links TRBV20-1 with TRBJ2-7; 9 bases are a match to TRBD2. The CDR3 is made up of 15 amino acids. V lost 6 bases and J lost 1; bases outside the gene matches: 10. Per germline, CDR1 DFQATT and CDR2 SNEGSKA (reference sequence).

The gene calls are TRBV4-1 and TRBJ2-7; D unresolved. Germline loops: CDR1 MGHRA, CDR2 YSYEKL. The V end lost 0 bases, the J end lost 0 bases, and 12 bases lay between the germline ends. The CDR3 has 16 residues. CDR3 amino acids: CASSQDWQVFSYEQYF. The CDR3 nucleotides read TGCGCCAGCAGCCAAGATTGGCAGGTTTTCTCCTACGAGCAGTACTTC.

This clonotype was observed a handful of times. V is TRBV3-1 and J is TRBJ2-1; 7 nucleotides align to TRBD2. V was clipped by 0 bases and J by 0 bases; unmatched bases: 11. This CDR3 spans 19 amino acids. Per the germline V gene, CDR1 is LGHDT and CDR2 is YNNKEL (reference sequence). The CDR3 protein is CASSQDVGAWDYSYNEQFF. As DNA, the CDR3 is TGTGCCAGCAGCCAAGACGTTGGGGCTTGGGACTACTCCTACAATGAGCAGTTCTTC.

Only a few counts were recorded for this clonotype. The V gene is TRBV5-6, the J gene TRBJ1-6, with a possible D match to TRBD1 (5 bases). The CDR3 length is 12 residues. The V and J ends lost 0 bases and 15 bases respectively, with 10 bases between them. The germline V gene has CDR1 SGHDT and CDR2 YYEEEE. The CDR3 here is CASSLGGEVLHF. For the CDR3, the DNA is TGTGCCAGCAGCTTGGGGGGGGAAGTCCTCCACTTT.

The rearrangement joins TRBV18 to TRBJ1-1; D possibly corresponds to TRBD1 (6 bases). Germline V gives CDR1 KGHSH, CDR2 LQKENI. Trimming pared 2 bases from V and 6 bases from J, leaving 22 bases between. CDR3 size: 17 residues. In DNA form, the CDR3 reads TGTGCCAGCTCACCATTTACCCCAACAGGGAAGGGTTCTGAAGCTTTCTTT. Translated: CASSPFTPTGKGSEAFF.

The rearrangement links TRBV5-1 to TRBJ2-5, with 12 bases fitting TRBD2. V lost 4 bases and J lost 5; bases outside the gene matches: 9. Per germline, CDR1 SGHRS and CDR2 YFSETQ. The CDR3 is 16 amino acids. The CDR3 spells CASSPRLAGDVETQYF. The CDR3 DNA reads TGCGCCAGCAGCCCCAGACTAGCGGGAGATGTGGAGACCCAGTACTTC.

This clonotype was counted between two and nine times. This chain uses TRBV10-1 with TRBJ2-2; no firm D call. The germline V gene encodes CDR1 WNHNN and CDR2 SYGVQD (reference sequence). There are 12 residues in the CDR3. The ends were cut back, 8 bases at V and 0 bases at J, with 4 bases in the middle. CDR3 protein: CASETNTGELFF. The DNA of the CDR3 is TGCGCCAGCGAAACGAACACCGGGGAGCTGTTTTTT.

This clonotype turned up a few times. The chain recombines TRBV20-1 with TRBJ2-3, with TRBD2 identical over 16 bases. Per the germline V gene, CDR1 is DFQATT and CDR2 is SNEGSKA (reference sequence). This CDR3 is built from 18 residues. After removal of 3 bases from V and 6 bases from J, the junction contained 12 bases not matched to a gene. CDR3 amino acids: CSASPGTSGRAKRDTQYF. The CDR3, as DNA: TGCAGTGCTAGCCCTGGGACTAGCGGGAGGGCAAAACGGGATACGCAGTATTTT.

The table lists this clonotype with a few counts. The CDR3 DNA reads as TGCGCCAGCAGCCAAGAGGAACCGGGAGAGCAGTTCTTC. Translation: CASSQEEPGEQFF. The chain uses TRBV4-1 and TRBJ2-1; D may be TRBD2 (5 bases). There are 13 residues in the CDR3. Per the germline V gene, CDR1 is MGHRA and CDR2 is YSYEKL. Trimming took off 0 bases at V and 10 bases at J, with 10 bases between the two ends.